Below, 12 T cell receptor beta chains from the same sample are listed, as sequenced in a study of identical twins. One entry per CDR3 protein results from TCRdb running MiXCR on the 5' RACE reads. The repertoire holds 450,000 to 650,000 distinct CDR3 sequences, with approximately 9.6% as singletons. These same data were also listed under a study on yellow fever vaccine responses in identical twins.

Sequenced sample: PBMCs. These receptors originate from a woman aged 18-29 years in good health.

This clonotype was seen more than once but under ten times. The rearrangement joins TRBV6-1 to TRBJ1-1, with D maybe TRBD1 (5 bases). Between the trimmed V and J ends, which lost 6 bases and 7 bases, there was a span of 21 bases. Germline lookup yields CDR1 MNHNS and CDR2 SASEGT. The CDR3 contains 15 residues. CDR3 protein: CASRARAWPVFEAFF. Here the CDR3 DNA reads TGTGCCAGCAGAGCCAGGGCCTGGCCGGTGTTTGAAGCTTTCTTT.

This clonotype has a count of ten or more. V gene TRBV5-1 combines with J gene TRBJ2-5; D might be TRBD1 (5 bases). Trimming took 3 bases from V and 1 from J, leaving 13 bases between them. The CDR3 loop spans 15 amino acids. Germline assignment: CDR1 SGHRS and CDR2 YFSETQ. The CDR3, as DNA: TGCGCCAGCAGCTCCTTAAGACAGCCCCAAGAGACCCAGTACTTC. Translated, it gives CASSSLRQPQETQYF.

This clonotype was picked up a small number of times. The chain uses TRBV28 and TRBJ1-6, with no clear D. V lost 5 bases and J lost 7, with 12 bases in between. Germline lookup yields CDR1 MDHEN and CDR2 SYDVKM. This CDR3 is 14 amino acids long. DNA for the CDR3: TGTGCCAGCAGTCAGACTCCACGGAATTCACCCCTCCACTTT. This gives the protein CASSQTPRNSPLHF.

V is TRBV12-3 or TRBV12-4 and J is TRBJ1-3; D unresolved. This CDR3 region has 15 residues. V was pared by 5 bases and J by 2 bases, with 13 bases between. The CDR3 loop reads CASSRSGSPGNTIYF. The DNA for the CDR3 is TGTGCCAGCAGTCGCTCCGGGAGTCCTGGAAACACCATATATTTT.

The V and J genes are TRBV6-5 and TRBJ1-6, with D unclear. This CDR3 contains 16 residues. Germline lookup yields CDR1 MNHEY and CDR2 SVGAGI. V was shortened by 0 bases and J by 10 bases, with 16 bases between the two germline ends. The CDR3 reads CASSYSSSVSGSPLHF. CDR3 coding DNA: TGTGCCAGCAGTTACTCGTCTTCGGTCTCGGGATCACCCCTCCACTTT.

This clonotype was counted only a few times. The chain has TRBV2 and TRBJ2-1; D not certain. The CDR3 totals 10 residues. The germline V and J ends were trimmed by 8 bases and 10 bases, with 9 bases remaining between them. Germline V CDR1 and CDR2: SNHLY, FYNNEI. The CDR3 spells CASARVEQFF. For the CDR3, the DNA is TGTGCCAGCGCCCGAGTAGAGCAGTTCTTC.

The chain employs TRBV29-1 and TRBJ2-3; D unresolved. CDR3 length equals 12 residues. Germline V CDR1 and CDR2: SQVTM, ANQGSEA. Trimming removed 1 base at V and 4 bases at J, with 6 bases between. CDR3 bases: TGCAGCGTTGAAGGGATAGCAGATACGCAGTATTTT. It encodes CSVEGIADTQYF.

This clonotype was seen ten or more times. This chain links TRBV4-2 with TRBJ2-2, with 7 bases that match TRBD1. The germline V gene encodes CDR1 LGHNA and CDR2 YNFKEQ. The junction had 4 bases not matched to a gene; V was cut back by 0 bases and J by 3 bases. The CDR3 length is 16 residues. The CDR3 coding sequence is TGTGCCAGCAGCCAAGATAAGCAGGGGGACACCGGGGAGCTGTTTTTT. Protein sequence: CASSQDKQGDTGELFF.

This clonotype was counted many times. This chain uses TRBV27 with TRBJ1-3; D ambiguous. With 6 bases removed from V and 4 bases from J, the gap between germline ends came to 10 bases. Germline-derived CDR1 and CDR2 are MNHEY and SMNVEV (reference sequence). The CDR3 has 13 amino acids. CDR3 amino acids: CASRETAGNTIYF. DNA of the CDR3: TGTGCCAGCAGGGAGACCGCCGGAAACACCATATATTTT.

The chain is built from TRBV20-1 and TRBJ2-3; TRBD2 might be the D (6 bases). The V gene lost 6 bases and the J gene lost 0 bases, with 19 bases spanning the gap. The germline V gene encodes CDR1 DFQATT and CDR2 SNEGSKA (reference sequence). The CDR3 extends over 16 amino acids. The CDR3 spells CSATNSLASSTDTQYF. CDR3 coding DNA: TGCAGTGCCACAAACTCCCTAGCGTCTAGCACAGATACGCAGTATTTT.

The rearrangement links TRBV5-1 to TRBJ2-5, with 7 bases matching TRBD1. Germline CDR1 SGHRS, CDR2 YFSETQ. This CDR3 is built from 15 residues. V dropped 0 bases and J dropped 4; count of bases not matched to a gene: 6. As DNA, the CDR3 is TGCGCCAGCAGCTTGGGCTTGACAGGGCGAGAGACCCAGTACTTC. Protein product: CASSLGLTGRETQYF.

The chain is built from TRBV12-3 or TRBV12-4 and TRBJ2-7, with 8 positions matching TRBD1. The CDR3 is 15 residues long. The junction had 10 bases not matched to a gene; V was cut back by 6 bases and J by 3 bases. This CDR3 reads CASRAATGAFYEQYF. In nucleotides, the CDR3 is TGTGCCAGCAGGGCCGCGACAGGGGCTTTCTACGAGCAGTACTTC.